Following are 2 T cell receptor beta chains from one sample sequenced in a study of blood T cell repertoires in COVID-19. This table comes from immunoSEQ multiplex PCR, and its TCRdb copy is limited to in-frame clones, with some not included. Altogether roughly 250,000 clones are present, around nine tenths being singletons, with the ten largest covering 0.75% to 1%. What was sequenced was peripheral blood. These receptors were collected from a woman aged 40 to 50 who had recovered from COVID-19.

J is TRBJ1-3 and V is TRBV13, with 10 bases matching TRBD1. Per germline, CDR1 PRHDT and CDR2 FYEKMQ (reference sequence). The CDR3 sequence is 14 residues long. V shed 5 bases, J shed 6 bases, and the junction held 4 bases outside the gene matches. The CDR3 DNA follows: TGTGCCAGCAGCCGGACAGGGGGTAAAAACACCATATATTTT. Translated: CASSRTGGKNTIYF.

This chain joins TRBV4-3 and TRBJ1-2; D perhaps matches TRBD1 (5 bases). The CDR3 extends over 14 amino acids. Trimming shortened V by 0 bases and J by 4 bases, and 9 bases separated the two germline ends. The germline gives CDR1 LGHNA, CDR2 YSLEER. As DNA, the CDR3 is TGCGCCAGCAGCCAAGATAGCGGGACCTATGGCTACACCTTC. This translates into CASSQDSGTYGYTF.